This TCR beta chain came from a study of blood T cell repertoires in COVID-19. Study at large: The United States, Italy and Spain were the sources of the acute and convalescent COVID-19 samples. PBMCs, B-cell-depleted T cells, or T cells were the source of the cDNA or gDNA that made up the material.

In the original processing: Reference gene primer amplification in the assay estimated nucleated cell counts. TCRdb's copy holds only in-frame clones and misses some; the assay was immunoSEQ multiplex PCR. Clone size and the V and J calls come from that table; the DNA yielded D and trimming. Of about 81,000 clones listed, nearly 90% are singletons. The specimen sequenced was peripheral blood. The receptor was derived from a man aged 70-80 years with acute or convalescent COVID-19.

The CDR3 protein is CATSGPTRAPGTDTQYF. The CDR3 DNA follows: TGTGCCACCAGTGGTCCCACTAGAGCTCCCGGCACAGATACGCAGTATTTT. The V gene is TRBV24-1, the J gene TRBJ2-3, with a weak D call TRBD2 (5 bases). V lost 5 bases and J 1 base, leaving 18 bases between the germline ends. CDR3 length equals 17 residues. In germline, CDR1 is KGHDR, CDR2 SFDVKD.